The entry below describes one TCR beta chain. This sample stems from a study of blood T cell repertoires in COVID-19. Study as a whole: The cDNA or gDNA used as material had been derived from T cells, B-cell-depleted T cells, or PBMCs.

Original analysis: Amplification of reference gene primers provided the estimated nucleated cell counts. Data came from immunoSEQ multiplex PCR; TCRdb stores just in-frame clones and leaves some out. V and J calls and clone size follow that table, whereas D and trimming were derived from the DNA. This table holds approximately 250,000 clones, 83% found once. The specimen was peripheral blood. This receptor was identified in a human donor in a cohort sampled during active COVID-19.

CDR3 DNA sequence: TGTGCCAGCAGCTTGAGTTTGGGGGAGGGGTATCGAGAGACCCAGTACTTC. It yields the protein CASSLSLGEGYRETQYF. The chain couples TRBV5-6 to TRBJ2-5; TRBD2 agrees at 7 bases. Germline values: CDR1 SGHDT, CDR2 YYEEEE. This CDR3 region has 17 residues. V was clipped by 1 base and J by 4 bases; unmatched bases: 13.